Below, 17 T cell receptor beta chains from the same sample are listed, as sequenced in a study of identical twins (dated by TCRdb to about 2016). The library was made by 5' RACE. The sample was run on an Illumina HiSeq 2000. TCRdb reanalyzed the raw reads on its own, using fastp at Q25 for trimming and MiXCR for clone calling, and kept in-frame beta chains. All rows with the same CDR3 protein become a single entry with the most common DNA and genes. The table for this sample lists roughly 250,000 distinct CDR3 sequences; roughly 7% of them were counted only once. The ten biggest clones cover 3.5% to 4% of the sample. A further study also used this sample, focusing on yellow fever vaccine responses in identical twins.

Specimen: memory (CD45RO+) T cells sorted from blood. The cell subset or site label, read with the paper, signifies: CD45RO+ enriched T cells. The source is a woman between 18 and 30 years old in good health.

This clonotype was detected only a few times. CDR3 in amino acids: CASSFTGENSPLHF. The CDR3 nucleotides are TGTGCCAGCAGTTTCACAGGGGAGAATTCACCCCTCCACTTT. The chain joins TRBV12-3 or TRBV12-4 to TRBJ1-6; 7 bases are a match to TRBD1. Germline trimming cut 3 bases from V and 7 bases from J; bases unmatched to any gene: 3. This CDR3 has 14 residues.

This clonotype was counted between two and nine times. CDR3 in amino acids: CASSFSGGAIQETQYF. The CDR3 region has the DNA TGTGCCAGCAGCTTTTCTGGCGGGGCAATCCAAGAGACCCAGTACTTC. The gene calls are TRBV11-2 and TRBJ2-5; perhaps TRBD2 as D (6 bases). The CDR3 consists of 16 residues. The germline CDR1 and CDR2 sequences are SGHAT and FQNNGV. V lost 3 bases and J 1 base, leaving 15 bases between the germline ends. The full variable domain, completed using reference TRBV11-2 and TRBJ2-5, is EAGVAQSPRYKIIEKRQSVAFWCNPISGHATLYWYQQILGQGPKLLIQFQNNGVVDDSQLPKDRFSAERLKGVDSTLKIQPAKLEDSAVYLCASSFSGGAIQETQYFGPGTRLLVL.

Ten or more counts support this clonotype. The CDR3 sequence is CAISEDRTNTGELFF. The CDR3 nucleotides read TGTGCCATCAGTGAAGACCGAACGAACACCGGGGAGCTGTTTTTT. V gene TRBV10-3 combines with J gene TRBJ2-2; D remains unclear. The CDR3 runs to 15 residues. V dropped 3 bases and J dropped 0 bases, with 8 bases sitting between them. Per the germline V gene, CDR1 is ENHRY and CDR2 is SYGVKD.

The chain employs TRBV27 and TRBJ1-6, with D unresolved. This CDR3 region has 15 residues. V lost 7 bases to trimming and J lost 1 base, with 11 bases between them. From germline, CDR1 is MNHEY and CDR2 SMNVEV (reference sequence). The CDR3 loop is CASTSPGSYNSPLHF. Here the CDR3 DNA reads TGTGCCAGCACCTCCCCCGGGTCCTATAATTCACCCCTCCACTTT.

The chain carries TRBV12-3 or TRBV12-4 and TRBJ2-1, with 12 bases identical to TRBD2. CDR3 length: 13 residues. The V gene end was trimmed by 2 bases and the J gene end by 10 bases; junction bases not matched to a gene: 0. The CDR3 nucleotides read TGTGCCAGCAGTTTACTAGCGGGAGGGGAGCAGTTCTTC. It specifies CASSLLAGGEQFF.

The V and J genes are TRBV6-1 and TRBJ1-1, with D perhaps matching TRBD1 (5 bases). Germline loops: CDR1 MNHNS, CDR2 SASEGT. The CDR3 is made up of 16 amino acids. Trimming removed 7 bases at V and 0 bases at J, with 18 bases between. The CDR3: CASTPVGTDMNTEAFF. CDR3 in DNA: TGTGCCAGCACCCCGGTGGGGACTGATATGAACACTGAAGCTTTCTTT.

This clonotype appeared a few times. The V call is TRBV5-1, the J call TRBJ2-7; 9 nucleotides line up with TRBD2. The CDR3 has 16 amino acids. Per germline, CDR1 SGHRS and CDR2 YFSETQ. V was pared by 4 bases and J by 0 bases, with 8 bases of the junction left unmatched. The CDR3 nucleotides read TGCGCCAGCAGCAAGACTAGCGGAGGGAGCTCCTACGAGCAGTACTTC. Translated: CASSKTSGGSSYEQYF.

V gene TRBV6-2 or TRBV6-3 combines with J gene TRBJ2-1; 9 bases fit TRBD2. Per germline, CDR1 MNHEY and CDR2 SVGEGT. V lost 2 bases and J lost 7; bases outside the gene matches: 15. The CDR3 has 18 residues. In DNA form, the CDR3 reads TGTGCCAGCAGTTACCTGGGTTGGGGCGGGAGGGCCGGGAATGAGCAGTTCTTC. Its protein is CASSYLGWGGRAGNEQFF.

The genes are TRBV7-9 and TRBJ2-3; the D is unclear. V was pared by 2 bases and J by 6 bases, with 6 bases between. Germline V gene sequence: CDR1 SEHNR, CDR2 FQNEAQ (reference sequence). The CDR3 has 12 amino acids. DNA for the CDR3: TGTGCCAGCAGCTTAACGTATGATACGCAGTATTTT. This gives the protein CASSLTYDTQYF.

V gene TRBV3-1 combines with J gene TRBJ1-2, with TRBD1 as a possible D gene (6 bases). V was clipped by 1 base and J by 0 bases, with 12 bases between them. Germline V gene data show CDR1 as LGHDT and CDR2 as YNNKEL (reference sequence). The CDR3 has 16 amino acids. CDR3 DNA sequence: TGTGCCAGCAGCCAAGGTTTGCAGGGGACTAACTATGGCTACACCTTC. Translating gives CASSQGLQGTNYGYTF.

The rearrangement joins TRBV28 to TRBJ2-3; 8 nucleotides align to TRBD2. The germline V gene encodes CDR1 MDHEN and CDR2 SYDVKM. The CDR3 covers 17 residues. Trimming removed 5 bases from V and 5 bases from J; junction bases left unmatched: 15. The CDR3 loop reads CASSATSKRGFRDTQYF. CDR3 sequence (DNA): TGTGCCAGCAGTGCGACCTCTAAGCGGGGGTTCAGAGATACGCAGTATTTT.

This clonotype came up many times. This chain connects TRBV3-1 to TRBJ1-2; possibly TRBD1 for D (6 bases). CDR3 size: 15 residues. Germline V gives CDR1 LGHDT, CDR2 YNNKEL (reference sequence). V shed 0 bases and J shed 2 bases, with 10 bases lying between them. For the CDR3, the DNA is TGTGCCAGCAGCCAAGATTCACAGGGAAACTATGGCTACACCTTC. It translates to CASSQDSQGNYGYTF.

The chain uses TRBV7-2 and TRBJ2-3; a possible D gene is TRBD2 (5 bases). With 5 bases removed from V and 6 bases from J, the gap between germline ends came to 15 bases. Germline loops: CDR1 SGHTA, CDR2 FQGNSA. This CDR3 has 14 residues. CDR3 sequence: CASSLTRDGDTQYF. Here the CDR3 DNA reads TGTGCCAGCAGCCTAACCCGGGATGGGGATACGCAGTATTTT.

In its sample, this clonotype was seen a few times. CDR3 DNA: TGTGCCAGCAGCGCCGGGACTTACGGCAATCAGCCCCAGCATTTT. Amino acids: CASSAGTYGNQPQHF. The chain uses TRBV11-2 and TRBJ1-5; TRBD1 might be the D (5 bases). CDR3 length: 15 residues. Looked up from germline, CDR1 is SGHAT and CDR2 is FQNNGV. The ends were cut back, 5 bases at V and 2 bases at J, with 13 bases in the middle.

This clonotype was counted ten times or more. The chain joins TRBV7-9 to TRBJ2-2; D is unresolved. Germline assignment: CDR1 SEHNR and CDR2 FQNEAQ (reference sequence). Deletions cut 2 bases from V and 6 bases from J, with 1 base between. The CDR3 totals 11 residues. The CDR3 sequence: CASSLSGELFF. The DNA of the CDR3 is TGTGCCAGCAGCTTATCCGGGGAGCTGTTTTTT.

This clonotype came up many times. The rearrangement links TRBV7-2 to TRBJ2-7; 7 bases map to TRBD1. The J segment lost 1 base and the V segment lost 3 bases, leaving 9 bases of the junction unmatched. Germline lookup yields CDR1 SGHTA and CDR2 FQGNSA. This CDR3 spans 16 amino acids. CDR3 sequence (DNA): TGTGCCAGCAGCTTGGGCACGGACAGGACTTCCTACGAGCAGTACGTC. It specifies CASSLGTDRTSYEQYV.

This clonotype was seen ten or more times. The chain couples TRBV7-8 to TRBJ2-3; the match to TRBD2 covers 8 bases. Germline V gene data show CDR1 as SGHVS and CDR2 as FQNEAQ. The J segment lost 5 bases and the V segment lost 5 bases, leaving 3 bases of the junction unmatched. This CDR3 is 13 amino acids long. The CDR3 coding sequence is TGTGCCAGCAGCCTTAGCGGGGTAGATACGCAGTATTTT. Protein: CASSLSGVDTQYF.